The 11 T cell receptor beta chains below come from one sample, sequenced in a study of Tregs in tolerant kidney transplant recipients (dated 2019 in TCRdb). The library was produced with the immunoSEQ multiplex PCR assay. Drawn from immuneACCESS, this table holds only the in-frame rearrangements with V and J called that TCRdb kept. Clones are partly lost; checked studies trace under half to an unresolved V gene and leave the rest unexplained. The sample has some 250,000 clones on record, around 81% of them singletons. Less than 0.75% of the sample comes from the top ten. Sequencing input: CD4+ T cells from blood. Source of these receptors: a human donor in good health.

The gene calls are TRBV18 and TRBJ1-2; 10 nucleotides agree with TRBD1. Germline lookup yields CDR1 KGHSH and CDR2 LQKENI. The CDR3 extends over 14 amino acids. The V gene end was trimmed by 5 bases and the J gene end by 4 bases; junction bases not matched to a gene: 4. The CDR3 is CASSTGTGAYGYTF. Written as DNA, the CDR3 is TGTGCCAGCTCAACCGGGACAGGGGCCTATGGCTACACCTTC.

V and J are TRBV27 and TRBJ1-2; TRBD1 matches at 7 bases. Germline lookup yields CDR1 MNHEY and CDR2 SMNVEV (reference sequence). V lost 4 bases and J lost 8; bases outside the gene matches: 13. The CDR3 is made up of 15 amino acids. The CDR3 nucleotides are TGTGCCAGCAGTTCCCCCTCGTCGACAGGGAGAGGCTACACCTTC. Residues: CASSSPSSTGRGYTF.

This chain links TRBV7-6 with TRBJ2-5, with TRBD2 matching over 7 bases. The DNA end lines up better with TRBJ2-7; the J call may be wrong. Germline lookup yields CDR1 SGHVS and CDR2 FNYEAQ. The CDR3 extends over 16 amino acids. The CDR3 loop reads CASSLARPGGSYEQYF. CDR3 nucleotide sequence: TGTGCCAGCAGCTTAGCCCGACCAGGCGGGAGTTACGAGCAGTACTTC.

This chain joins TRBV5-4 and TRBJ1-1; 10 nucleotides line up with TRBD1. Germline trimming cut 2 bases from V and 3 bases from J; bases unmatched to any gene: 4. This CDR3 region has 15 residues. The germline CDR1 and CDR2 sequences are SGHNT and YYREEE (reference sequence). DNA for the CDR3: TGTGCCAGCAGCTTAGGGACAGGGGCCGACACTGAAGCTTTCTTT. Translating gives CASSLGTGADTEAFF.

The chain uses TRBV19 and TRBJ1-3; 7 bases are a match to TRBD1. The CDR3 contains 18 residues. Germline trimming cut 5 bases from V and 0 bases from J; bases unmatched to any gene: 13. Germline values: CDR1 LNHDA, CDR2 SQIVND (reference sequence). The CDR3 protein is CASSLGQVTLSSGNTIYF. The CDR3 DNA reads TGTGCCAGTAGTCTCGGACAGGTGACACTATCCTCTGGAAACACCATATATTTT.

The chain carries TRBV7-9 and TRBJ2-7, with 10 bases identical to TRBD2. The CDR3 has 16 residues. Germline CDR1 is SEHNR and CDR2 is FQNEAQ (reference sequence). J was trimmed by 7 bases and V by 4 bases; bases with no gene match: 13. The CDR3 spells CASSSLAGGNLREQYF. The CDR3 DNA is TGTGCCAGCAGCTCCTTAGCGGGAGGAAACCTACGGGAGCAGTACTTC.

As concerns this clone: Other DNA sequences from this sample encode an identical CDR3 as well. V and J are TRBV4-1 and TRBJ2-1; possibly TRBD2 for D (5 bases). The V end lost 4 bases, the J end lost 4 bases, and 23 bases lay between the germline ends. Germline V lookup: CDR1 MGHRA, CDR2 YSYEKL. The CDR3 contains 18 residues. CDR3 DNA: TGCGCCAGCAGCCCTATCTTGAGAGGCGGGCTTTTTTACAATGAGCAGTTCTTC. Translating it yields CASSPILRGGLFYNEQFF.

The chain couples TRBV7-8 to TRBJ1-5; D might be TRBD1 (6 bases). Trimming took off 1 base at V and 5 bases at J, with 18 bases between the two ends. The CDR3 spans 17 residues. Germline CDR1 and CDR2: SGHVS and FQNEAQ. The CDR3: CASSLGTGQLGDQPQHF. In DNA, the CDR3 is TGTGCCAGCAGCTTAGGGACGGGACAACTCGGGGATCAGCCCCAGCATTTT. The complete variable domain, with remaining parts taken from reference TRBV7-8 and TRBJ1-5, reads GAGVSQSPRYKVAKRGQDVALRCDPISGHVSLFWYQQALGQGPEFLTYFQNEAQLDKSGLPSDRFFAERPEGSVSTLKIQRTQQEDSAVYLCASSLGTGQLGDQPQHFGDGTRLSIL.

The chain combines TRBV6-6 with TRBJ2-7; tentative D call: TRBD1 (6 bases). This CDR3 comprises 14 residues. CDR1 MNHNY and CDR2 SVGAGI come from the germline V gene (reference sequence). The V and J ends lost 6 bases and 6 bases respectively, with 18 bases between them. Written as DNA, the CDR3 is TGTGCCAGCAGCTCCGGACAGCGTGCCGGCGAGCAGTACTTC. Translating it yields CASSSGQRAGEQYF.

The J gene is TRBJ2-7, the V gene TRBV6-6; 9 bases map to TRBD1. Germline CDR1 reads MNHNY; CDR2 reads SVGAGI (reference sequence). Trimming removed 7 bases from V and 6 bases from J; junction bases left unmatched: 10. The CDR3 runs 14 residues. CDR3 protein: CASKLDTGGGEQYF. CDR3 nucleotides: TGTGCCAGCAAGCTCGATACAGGGGGCGGCGAGCAGTACTTC.

This sequence joins TRBV7-9 and TRBJ2-3; the match to TRBD2 covers 7 bases. This CDR3 has 18 residues. Germline V gives CDR1 SEHNR, CDR2 FQNEAQ (reference sequence). Losses at the gene ends were 4 bases for V and 2 bases for J; bases not matched to a gene: 15. In DNA form, the CDR3 reads TGTGCCAGCAGCTCCCCTCTGACTGCGGGGGTACACACAGATACGCAGTATTTT. This codes for CASSSPLTAGVHTDTQYF.